This T cell receptor beta chain was sequenced during a study of cytomegalovirus exposure and HLA in healthy donors. Study-level background: Of a few hundred genotyped donors, about 81% clustered with self-reported Caucasian donors. Study observations and caveats: Later, an analysis showed that TCR beta chains associated with HLA were more clonally expanded than others that were equally common. Sequencing likely caused a cluster of highly shared sequence variants. After further analysis at a later stage, 17,000 or so TCR beta sequences were associated with HLA alleles at 0.05 false discovery rate.

This clone was detected only once. Antigen: not known. CDR3 length: 13 amino acids. J was trimmed by 4 bases and V by 9 bases; bases with no gene match: 8. Per the germline V gene, CDR1 is MNHEY and CDR2 is SMNVEV (reference sequence). Primers: 60 Vbeta forward and 13 Jbeta reverse. Clones were sequenced by immunoSEQ multiplex PCR, and TCRdb holds only the in-frame ones, with some missing. The sample records approximately 120,000 clones, approximately 79% being singletons. This TCR derives from a man in his thirties or forties in good health and CMV-seronegative. The chain couples TRBV27 to TRBJ1-2; TRBD1 matches 7 bases. Source material: PBMCs. CDR3 coding DNA: TGTGCCAGTGCCCCAACAGGGGTCTATGGCTACACCTTC. It translates to CASAPTGVYGYTF.